One and the same sample provided the 12 T cell receptor beta chains below, sequenced in a study of T cell responses to AZD1222 COVID-19 vaccine. This table comes from immunoSEQ multiplex PCR, and its TCRdb copy is limited to in-frame clones, with some not included. This sample has about 130,000 clones, with approximately 93% found just once. Sequencing used peripheral blood, obtained on day 0 of AZD1222 vaccination. The receptors derive from an adult in good health.

The chain joins TRBV7-2 to TRBJ2-1; 7 nucleotides agree with TRBD2. With V trimmed by 3 bases and J by 4 bases, 6 bases remained unmatched. Germline V gene sequence: CDR1 SGHTA, CDR2 FQGNSA. CDR3 size: 15 residues. The CDR3 DNA sequence: TGTGCCAGCAGCTTCAGCGAACTAGCGTACAATGAGCAGTTCTTC. Encoded protein: CASSFSELAYNEQFF.

The rearrangement uses TRBV19 and TRBJ1-6; possible D gene TRBD1, 5 bases. CDR3 size: 14 residues. V was clipped by 5 bases and J by 6 bases, with 11 bases between them. Germline CDR1 reads LNHDA; CDR2 reads SQIVND (reference sequence). The CDR3 region has the DNA TGTGCCAGTAGTCGCAGGGAGGGTAATTCACCCCTCCACTTT. Encoded protein: CASSRREGNSPLHF.

This clone has just one count. The chain has TRBV28 and TRBJ1-4; TRBD1 matches at 9 bases. V trimming: 7 bases; J trimming: 7 bases; junction bases outside the gene matches: 10. Per germline, CDR1 MDHEN and CDR2 SYDVKM. The CDR3 is 15 amino acids. CDR3 DNA sequence: TGTGCCAGCAATTCCCCGGGACAGGGTGGTGAAAAACTGTTTTTT. Protein product: CASNSPGQGGEKLFF. The full variable domain, completed using reference TRBV28 and TRBJ1-4, is DVKVTQSSRYLVKRTGEKVFLECVQDMDHENMFWYRQDPGLGLRLIYFSYDVKMKEKGDIPEGYSVSREKKERFSLILESASTNQTSMYLCASNSPGQGGEKLFFGSGTQLSVL.

The V and J genes are TRBV5-1 and TRBJ1-5; D call uncertain. Between the trimmed V and J ends, which lost 2 bases and 1 base, there was a span of 7 bases. Germline CDR1 and CDR2: SGHRS and YFSETQ. The CDR3 consists of 14 residues. CDR3 protein: CASSFGGSNQPQHF. CDR3 in DNA: TGCGCCAGCAGCTTTGGAGGGAGCAATCAGCCCCAGCATTTT.

The V call is TRBV5-1, the J call TRBJ1-1; D perhaps matches TRBD1 (5 bases). There are 15 residues in the CDR3. CDR1 and CDR2 from the germline V gene are SGHRS and YFSETQ. The V end was cut by 0 bases, the J end by 4 bases, with 13 bases between. CDR3 in amino acids: CASSLESGPGTEAFF. CDR3 bases: TGCGCCAGCAGCTTGGAGTCGGGACCGGGCACTGAAGCTTTCTTT.

The J gene is TRBJ2-7, the V gene TRBV27, with 9 bases identical to TRBD1. The CDR3 has 15 amino acids. CDR1 and CDR2 (germline): MNHEY, SMNVEV (reference sequence). With V trimmed by 5 bases and J by 8 bases, 13 bases remained unmatched. The DNA for the CDR3 is TGTGCCAGCAGTACCAACCGGGACAGGGTCTATCAGCAGTACTTC. This encodes CASSTNRDRVYQQYF.

The chain couples TRBV27 to TRBJ2-7; possible D gene TRBD2, 6 bases. This CDR3 has 13 residues. Looked up from germline, CDR1 is MNHEY and CDR2 is SMNVEV (reference sequence). V gave up 8 bases and J gave up 2 bases, with 13 bases separating them. CDR3 in amino acids: CASSDGLTYEQYF. CDR3 sequence (DNA): TGTGCCAGCTCCGACGGACTAACCTACGAGCAGTACTTC.

The chain uses TRBV4-1 and TRBJ2-1; TRBD2 matches at 11 bases. Per the germline V gene, CDR1 is MGHRA and CDR2 is YSYEKL. The junction had 3 bases not matched to a gene; V was cut back by 3 bases and J by 8 bases. CDR3 length: 14 amino acids. CDR3 region: CASSQLLAGDEQFF. The CDR3 DNA follows: TGCGCCAGCAGCCAGCTACTAGCGGGGGATGAGCAGTTCTTC.

V gene TRBV24-1 combines with J gene TRBJ2-3; 10 bases map to TRBD2. Trimming removed 4 bases from V and 2 bases from J; junction bases left unmatched: 8. Per germline, CDR1 KGHDR and CDR2 SFDVKD. The CDR3 extends over 17 amino acids. CDR3: CATSDRAGGPITDTQYF. CDR3 DNA sequence: TGTGCCACCAGTGACAGAGCGGGAGGGCCCATCACAGATACGCAGTATTTT.

CDR3 DNA sequence: TGTGCCAGCAGTGACTCGCAGTCGACCGGGGAGCTGTTTTTT. It encodes CASSDSQSTGELFF. The chain carries TRBV6-4 and TRBJ2-2; D uncertain. V was clipped by 0 bases and J by 5 bases, with 7 bases between them. The germline CDR1 and CDR2 sequences are MRHNA and SNTAGT. CDR3 length equals 14 residues.

This rearrangement joins TRBV29-1 to TRBJ1-1, with 10 bases aligning to TRBD1. Germline CDR1 SQVTM, CDR2 ANQGSEA. CDR3 length: 14 residues. V gave up 4 bases and J gave up 5 bases; unmatched junction bases: 7. The CDR3 bases are TGCAGCGTTGGAGGGGACAGGGGTGTTACTGAAGCTTTCTTT. This encodes CSVGGDRGVTEAFF.

This chain uses TRBV7-8 with TRBJ2-2; 14 bases are shared with TRBD2. The CDR3 totals 23 residues. The germline V gene has CDR1 SGHVS and CDR2 FQNEAQ. The J segment lost 3 bases and the V segment lost 5 bases, leaving 23 bases of the junction unmatched. The CDR3 coding sequence is TGTGCCAGCAGCCATCCTTCGGGACTAGCGGGAGAGGGGGTATCCGGGGACACCGGGGAGCTGTTTTTT. Encoded protein: CASSHPSGLAGEGVSGDTGELFF.